This T cell receptor beta chain appears in the sequencing data of a study of blood T cell repertoires in COVID-19. The CDR3 is 11 amino acids. Germline loops: CDR1 DFQATT, CDR2 SNEGSKA (reference sequence). Using immunoSEQ multiplex PCR, the repertoire was profiled, and TCRdb retains in-frame clones only, with some absent. Of roughly 230,000 clones in the sample, 85% were seen once. Points on this clone: One junction end disagrees with the germline gene, perhaps due to a read error.

The J gene is TRBJ1-2, the V gene TRBV20-1, with D unclear. The specimen sequenced was peripheral blood. The TCR comes from a middle-aged man with acute or convalescent COVID-19. CDR3 in amino acids: CSANQGRLYGF. The CDR3 DNA is TGCAGTGCTAACCAAGGCAGGCTTTACGGCTTC.